The source of this T cell receptor beta chain is a study of T cells in Graves' hyperthyroidism and ophthalmopathy. About the study: Peripheral blood draws took place at initial diagnosis, ahead of any treatment.

Study-wide results and limits: A median approximately 6.8 months before onset, the model predicted ophthalmopathy.

Regions amplified from RNA transcripts were the TCR beta CDR3 regions. A first-round RT-PCR of the TCR CDR3 used the HTBI primer set. TCRdb reprocessed the multiplex PCR reads via MiXCR and lists one record per CDR3 protein. Of a few hundred thousand distinct CDR3 sequences listed, 15% to 19% are singletons. To note about this clonotype: The antigen is undetermined.

This CDR3 region has 14 residues. V shed 4 bases, J shed 5 bases, and the junction held 4 bases outside the gene matches. The germline CDR1 and CDR2 sequences are SGHTA and FQGNSA. This clonotype originated in a woman in her 30s with Graves' hyperthyroidism. The sequenced sample was blood. The V gene is TRBV7-2, the J gene TRBJ1-5; TRBD1 matches 8 bases. In DNA form, the CDR3 reads TGTGCCAGCAGCTCCCCGACAGGGGATCAGCCCCAGCATTTT. Its protein is CASSSPTGDQPQHF. Using reference TRBV7-2 and TRBJ1-5 for the parts outside the CDR3, the full variable domain is GAGVSQSPSNKVTEKGKDVELRCDPISGHTALYWYRQSLGQGLEFLIYFQGNSAPDKSGLPSDRFSAERTGGSVSTLTIQRTQQEDSAVYLCASSSPTGDQPQHFGDGTRLSIL.